Described below is a single T cell receptor beta chain sequence and its context. These data originate in a study of cytomegalovirus exposure and HLA in healthy donors. V shed 0 bases and J 5 bases; nucleotides not matched to a gene: 9. Looked up from germline, CDR1 is SGDLS and CDR2 is YYNGEE. The CDR3 loop spans 17 amino acids. PCR employed 60 Vbeta and 13 Jbeta primers. Sequencing used immunoSEQ multiplex PCR; TCRdb keeps in-frame clones, though not all of them. The data hold approximately 190,000 clones, with over 70% observed a single time. The gene calls are TRBV9 and TRBJ2-7, with TRBD1 identical over 12 bases. Sequenced material: PBMCs. The TCR originated in a middle-aged man in good health and CMV-seronegative. The CDR3: CASSVAPPGQGAHEQYF. DNA of the CDR3: TGTGCCAGCAGCGTAGCCCCTCCGGGACAGGGGGCCCACGAGCAGTACTTC.